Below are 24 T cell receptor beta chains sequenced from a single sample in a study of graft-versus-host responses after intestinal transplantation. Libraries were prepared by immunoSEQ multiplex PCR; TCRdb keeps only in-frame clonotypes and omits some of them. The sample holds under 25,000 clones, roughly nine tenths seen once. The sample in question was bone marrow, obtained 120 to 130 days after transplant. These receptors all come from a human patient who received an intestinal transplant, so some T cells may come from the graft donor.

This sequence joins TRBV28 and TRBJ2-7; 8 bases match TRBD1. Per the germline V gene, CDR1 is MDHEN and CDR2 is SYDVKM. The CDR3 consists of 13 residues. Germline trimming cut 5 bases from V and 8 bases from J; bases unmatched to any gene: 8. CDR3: CASSTGGQGKQYF. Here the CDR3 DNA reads TGTGCCAGCAGTACGGGTGGACAGGGAAAGCAGTACTTC.

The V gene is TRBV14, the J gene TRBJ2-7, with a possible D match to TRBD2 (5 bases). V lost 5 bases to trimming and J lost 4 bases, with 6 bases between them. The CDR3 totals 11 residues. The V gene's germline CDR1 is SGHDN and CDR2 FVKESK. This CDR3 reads CASSSGYEQYF. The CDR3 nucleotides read TGTGCCAGCAGCTCGGGGTACGAGCAGTACTTC.

CDR3 sequence: CASSRDRAEGLFF. As DNA, the CDR3 is TGCGCCAGCAGCCGGGACAGGGCCGAGGGTCTGTTTTTT. The V call is TRBV10-1, the J call TRBJ2-2, with 9 positions matching TRBD1. V was clipped by 6 bases and J by 14 bases; unmatched bases: 10. CDR3 length equals 13 residues. CDR1 and CDR2 (germline): WNHNN, SYGVQD (reference sequence).

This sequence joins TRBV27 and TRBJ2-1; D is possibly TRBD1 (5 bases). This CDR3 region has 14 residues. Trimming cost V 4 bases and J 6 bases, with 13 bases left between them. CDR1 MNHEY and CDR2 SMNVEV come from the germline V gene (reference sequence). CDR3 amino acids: CASSSRVAFNEQFF. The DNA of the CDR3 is TGTGCCAGCAGTTCCAGGGTAGCATTCAATGAGCAGTTCTTC.

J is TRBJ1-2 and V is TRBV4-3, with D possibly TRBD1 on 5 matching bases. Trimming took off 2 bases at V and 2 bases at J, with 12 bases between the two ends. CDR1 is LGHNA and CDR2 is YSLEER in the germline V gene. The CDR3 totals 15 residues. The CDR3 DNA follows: TGCGCCAGCAGCCAACCCGGGGGGGGGAACTATGGCTACACCTTC. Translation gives CASSQPGGGNYGYTF.

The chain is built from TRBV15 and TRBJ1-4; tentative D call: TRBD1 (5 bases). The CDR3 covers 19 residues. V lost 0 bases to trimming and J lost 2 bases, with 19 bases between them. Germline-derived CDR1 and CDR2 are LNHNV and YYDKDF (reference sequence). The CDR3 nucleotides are TGTGCCACCAGCAGAGATCCACTGTATCAGGGTATCACTAATGAAAAACTGTTTTTT. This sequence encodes CATSRDPLYQGITNEKLFF.

The CDR3 region has the DNA TGTGCCAGCAGCGACTCCGGGACAGACATCACAGATACGCAGTATTTT. It translates to CASSDSGTDITDTQYF. This chain links TRBV9 with TRBJ2-3; 7 bases agree with TRBD1. V dropped 3 bases and J dropped 2; count of bases not matched to a gene: 9. The germline V gene encodes CDR1 SGDLS and CDR2 YYNGEE. CDR3 length: 16 residues.

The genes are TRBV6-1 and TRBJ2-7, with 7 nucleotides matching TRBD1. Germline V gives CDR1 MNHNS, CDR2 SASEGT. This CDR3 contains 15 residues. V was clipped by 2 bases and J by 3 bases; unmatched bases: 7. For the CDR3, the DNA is TGTGCCAGCAGTGAACTAGGGGGCGGGTACTACGAGCAGTACTTC. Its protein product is CASSELGGGYYEQYF.

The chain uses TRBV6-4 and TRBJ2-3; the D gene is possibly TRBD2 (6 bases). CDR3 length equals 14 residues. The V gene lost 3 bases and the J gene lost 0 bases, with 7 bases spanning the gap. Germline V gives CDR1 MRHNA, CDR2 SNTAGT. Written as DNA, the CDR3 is TGTGCCAGCAGTGAGGAGGGTAGCACAGATACGCAGTATTTT. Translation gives CASSEEGSTDTQYF.

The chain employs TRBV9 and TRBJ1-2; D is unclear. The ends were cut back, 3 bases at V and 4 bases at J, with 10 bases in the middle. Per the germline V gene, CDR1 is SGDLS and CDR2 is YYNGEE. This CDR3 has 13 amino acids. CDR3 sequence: CASSAGSFYGYTF. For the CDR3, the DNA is TGTGCCAGCAGCGCGGGGTCGTTCTATGGCTACACCTTC.

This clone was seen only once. CDR3 in amino acids: CASSYGQDRTEAFF. The DNA of the CDR3 is TGTGCCAGCAGCTATGGACAGGACCGCACTGAAGCTTTCTTT. The chain carries TRBV6-1 and TRBJ1-1; the match to TRBD1 covers 7 bases. Per the germline V gene, CDR1 is MNHNS and CDR2 is SASEGT. Trimming took 6 bases from V and 4 from J; bases not matched to a gene: 8. This CDR3 has 14 amino acids.

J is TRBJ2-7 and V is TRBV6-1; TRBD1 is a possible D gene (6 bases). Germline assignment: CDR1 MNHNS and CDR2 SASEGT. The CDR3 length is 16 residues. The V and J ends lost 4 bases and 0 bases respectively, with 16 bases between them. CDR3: CASSGRDTFLSYEQYF. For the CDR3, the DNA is TGTGCCAGCAGTGGTCGGGACACCTTTCTCTCCTACGAGCAGTACTTC.

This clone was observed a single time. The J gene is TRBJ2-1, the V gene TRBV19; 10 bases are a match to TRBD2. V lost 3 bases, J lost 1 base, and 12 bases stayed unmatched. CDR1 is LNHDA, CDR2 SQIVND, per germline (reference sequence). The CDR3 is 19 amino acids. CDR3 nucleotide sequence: TGTGCCAGTAGTATGGGAGGGACTAGCGCCAGAGGATCCTACAATGAGCAGTTCTTC. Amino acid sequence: CASSMGGTSARGSYNEQFF.

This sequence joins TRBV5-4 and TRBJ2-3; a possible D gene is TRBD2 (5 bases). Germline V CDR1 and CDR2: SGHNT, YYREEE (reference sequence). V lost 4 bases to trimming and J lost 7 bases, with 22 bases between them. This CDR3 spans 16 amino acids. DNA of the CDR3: TGTGCCAGCAGCGCCCTAGGCTTGCCCCGAGGGAATACGCAGTATTTT. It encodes CASSALGLPRGNTQYF.

Written as DNA, the CDR3 is TGTGCCAGCAGCCCAACAGGGTCCAGCTCCTACGAGCAGTACTTC. It specifies CASSPTGSSSYEQYF. V is TRBV9 and J is TRBJ2-7; D possibly corresponds to TRBD1 (6 bases). V was pared by 4 bases and J by 0 bases, with 14 bases between. CDR3 length: 15 amino acids. Germline assignment: CDR1 SGDLS and CDR2 YYNGEE.

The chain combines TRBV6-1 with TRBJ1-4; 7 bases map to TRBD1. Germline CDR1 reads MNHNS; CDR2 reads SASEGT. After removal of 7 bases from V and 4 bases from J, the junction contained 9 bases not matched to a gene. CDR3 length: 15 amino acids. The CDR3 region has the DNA TGTGCCAGCACCCGCACAGGGGAAGGTAATGAAAAACTGTTTTTT. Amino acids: CASTRTGEGNEKLFF.

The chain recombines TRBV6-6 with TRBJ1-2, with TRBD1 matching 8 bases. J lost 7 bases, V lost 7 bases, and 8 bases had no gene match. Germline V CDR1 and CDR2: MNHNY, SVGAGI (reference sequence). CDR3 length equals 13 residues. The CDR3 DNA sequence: TGTGCCAGCACTGTAGGACAGGGAAGTGGCTACACCTTC. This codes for CASTVGQGSGYTF.

Here the CDR3 reads CSVQPPYRGNEQFF. For the CDR3, the DNA is TGCAGCGTTCAACCTCCGTACCGGGGTAATGAGCAGTTCTTC. The chain joins TRBV29-1 to TRBJ2-1; D perhaps matches TRBD2 (5 bases). The CDR3 has 14 amino acids. CDR1 SQVTM and CDR2 ANQGSEA come from the germline V gene. The ends were cut back, 5 bases at V and 7 bases at J, with 18 bases in the middle.

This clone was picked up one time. CDR3 protein: CASSPAGTGGLAGDNEQFF. The DNA for the CDR3 is TGTGCCAGCAGCCCAGCCGGGACAGGGGGACTAGCGGGAGACAATGAGCAGTTCTTC. V usage is TRBV7-9 and J usage is TRBJ2-1; TRBD2 matches 14 bases. With V trimmed by 5 bases and J by 5 bases, 14 bases remained unmatched. Per germline, CDR1 SEHNR and CDR2 FQNEAQ (reference sequence). The CDR3 loop spans 19 amino acids.

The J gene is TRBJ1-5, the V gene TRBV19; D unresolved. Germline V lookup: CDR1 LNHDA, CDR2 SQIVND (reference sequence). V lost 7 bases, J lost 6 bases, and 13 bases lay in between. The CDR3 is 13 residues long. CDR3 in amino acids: CASNWVSGQPQHF. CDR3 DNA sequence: TGTGCCAGTAATTGGGTTTCTGGTCAGCCCCAGCATTTT.

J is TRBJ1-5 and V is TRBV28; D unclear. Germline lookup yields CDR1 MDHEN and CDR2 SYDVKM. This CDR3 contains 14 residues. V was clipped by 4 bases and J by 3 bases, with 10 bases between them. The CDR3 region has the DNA TGTGCCAGCAGTTCAGCCTTATTCAATCAGCCCCAGCATTTT. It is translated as CASSSALFNQPQHF.

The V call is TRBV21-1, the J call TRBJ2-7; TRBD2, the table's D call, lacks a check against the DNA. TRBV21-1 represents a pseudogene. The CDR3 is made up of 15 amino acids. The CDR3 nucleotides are TGTGCCAGCAGCGACCCGTGGGAGGGGGCCTACGAGCAGTACTTC. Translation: CASSDPWEGAYEQYF.

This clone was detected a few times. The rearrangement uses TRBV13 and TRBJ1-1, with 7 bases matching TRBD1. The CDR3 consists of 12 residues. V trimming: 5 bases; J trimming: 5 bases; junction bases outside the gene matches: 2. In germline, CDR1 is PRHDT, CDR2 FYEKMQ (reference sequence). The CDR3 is CASSQGGTEAFF. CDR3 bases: TGTGCCAGCAGCCAGGGGGGGACTGAAGCTTTCTTT.

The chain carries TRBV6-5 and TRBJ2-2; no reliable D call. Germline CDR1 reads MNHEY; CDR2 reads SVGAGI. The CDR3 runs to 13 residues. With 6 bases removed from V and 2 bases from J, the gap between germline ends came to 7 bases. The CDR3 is CASRTLNTGELFF. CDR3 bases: TGTGCCAGCAGGACTCTAAACACCGGGGAGCTGTTTTTT.